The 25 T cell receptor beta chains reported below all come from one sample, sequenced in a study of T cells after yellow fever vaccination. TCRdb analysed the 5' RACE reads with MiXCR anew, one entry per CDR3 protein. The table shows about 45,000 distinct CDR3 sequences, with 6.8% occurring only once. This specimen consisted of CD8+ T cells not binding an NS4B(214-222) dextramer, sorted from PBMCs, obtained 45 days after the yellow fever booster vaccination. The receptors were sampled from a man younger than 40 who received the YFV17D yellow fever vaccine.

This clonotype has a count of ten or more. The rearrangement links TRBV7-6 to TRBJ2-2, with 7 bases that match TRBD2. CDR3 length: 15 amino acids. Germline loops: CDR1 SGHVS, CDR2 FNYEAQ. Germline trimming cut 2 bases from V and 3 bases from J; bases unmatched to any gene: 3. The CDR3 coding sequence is TGTGCCAGCAGCTTAATCCTAGCGGACACCGGGGAGCTGTTTTTT. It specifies CASSLILADTGELFF.

The CDR3 is CSAREVIKRYRAEETQYF. CDR3 bases: TGCAGTGCTAGAGAAGTAATCAAACGGTACAGAGCAGAAGAGACCCAGTACTTC. The chain combines TRBV20-1 with TRBJ2-5; no reliable D call. The ends were cut back, 0 bases at V and 3 bases at J, with 23 bases in the middle. The CDR3 totals 18 residues. Germline CDR1 DFQATT, CDR2 SNEGSKA (reference sequence).

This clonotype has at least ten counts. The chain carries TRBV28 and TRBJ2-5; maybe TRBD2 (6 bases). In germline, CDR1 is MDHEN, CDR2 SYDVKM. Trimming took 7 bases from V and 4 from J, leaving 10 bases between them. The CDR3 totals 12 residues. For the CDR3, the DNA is TGTGCCAGCAACCGGGGAGGAGAGACCCAGTACTTC. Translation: CASNRGGETQYF. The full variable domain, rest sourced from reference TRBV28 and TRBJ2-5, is DVKVTQSSRYLVKRTGEKVFLECVQDMDHENMFWYRQDPGLGLRLIYFSYDVKMKEKGDIPEGYSVSREKKERFSLILESASTNQTSMYLCASNRGGETQYFGPGTRLLVL.

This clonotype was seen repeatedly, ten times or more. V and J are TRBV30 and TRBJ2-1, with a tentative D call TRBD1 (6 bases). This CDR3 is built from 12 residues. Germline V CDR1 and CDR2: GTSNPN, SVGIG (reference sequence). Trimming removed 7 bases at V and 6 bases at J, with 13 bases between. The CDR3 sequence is CAYSQGFNEQFF. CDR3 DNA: TGTGCCTACAGTCAGGGGTTCAATGAGCAGTTCTTC.

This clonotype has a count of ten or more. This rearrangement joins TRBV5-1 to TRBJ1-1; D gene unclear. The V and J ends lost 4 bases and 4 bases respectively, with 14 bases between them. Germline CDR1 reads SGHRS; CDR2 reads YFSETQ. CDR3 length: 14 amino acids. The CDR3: CASSLAIGPTEAFF. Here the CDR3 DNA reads TGCGCCAGCAGCCTAGCTATTGGGCCCACTGAAGCTTTCTTT.

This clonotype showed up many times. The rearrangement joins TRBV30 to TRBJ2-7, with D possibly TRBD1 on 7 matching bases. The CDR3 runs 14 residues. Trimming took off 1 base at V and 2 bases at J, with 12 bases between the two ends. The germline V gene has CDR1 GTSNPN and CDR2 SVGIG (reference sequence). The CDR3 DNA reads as TGTGCCTGGAGTGAAGGGGGCGGGACCTACGAGCAGTACTTC. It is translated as CAWSEGGGTYEQYF.

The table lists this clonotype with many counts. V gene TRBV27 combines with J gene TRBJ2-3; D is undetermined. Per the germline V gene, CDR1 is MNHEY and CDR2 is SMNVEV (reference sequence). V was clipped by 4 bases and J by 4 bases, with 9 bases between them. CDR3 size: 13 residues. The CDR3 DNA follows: TGTGCCAGCAGTTATGTAGTCTCAGATACGCAGTATTTT. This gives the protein CASSYVVSDTQYF.

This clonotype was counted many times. The CDR3 here is CASSYQAGAGRNEQFF. The CDR3, as DNA: TGCGCCAGCAGCTACCAAGCGGGCGCCGGTCGGAATGAGCAGTTCTTC. V gene TRBV5-1 combines with J gene TRBJ2-1, with D perhaps TRBD2 (6 bases). With 3 bases removed from V and 7 bases from J, the gap between germline ends came to 20 bases. Germline V gene data show CDR1 as SGHRS and CDR2 as YFSETQ. This CDR3 is 16 amino acids long.

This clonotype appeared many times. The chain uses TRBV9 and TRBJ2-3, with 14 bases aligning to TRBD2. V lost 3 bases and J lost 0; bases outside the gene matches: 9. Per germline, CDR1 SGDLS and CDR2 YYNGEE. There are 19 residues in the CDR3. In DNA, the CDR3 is TGTGCCAGCAGCGGAAGACTAGCGGGAGGGCTAGGGAGCACAGATACGCAGTATTTT. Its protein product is CASSGRLAGGLGSTDTQYF.

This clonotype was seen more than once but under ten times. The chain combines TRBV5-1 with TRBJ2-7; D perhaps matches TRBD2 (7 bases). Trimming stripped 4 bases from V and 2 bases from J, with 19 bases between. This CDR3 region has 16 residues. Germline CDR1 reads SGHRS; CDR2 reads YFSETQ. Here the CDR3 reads CASSLSPGAGAYEQYF. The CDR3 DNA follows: TGCGCCAGCAGCCTATCCCCGGGGGCGGGAGCCTACGAGCAGTACTTC. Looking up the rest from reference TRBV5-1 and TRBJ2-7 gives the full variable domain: KAGVTQTPRYLIKTRGQQVTLSCSPISGHRSVSWYQQTPGQGLQFLFEYFSETQRNKGNFPGRFSGRQFSNSRSEMNVSTLELGDSALYLCASSLSPGAGAYEQYFGPGTRLTVT.

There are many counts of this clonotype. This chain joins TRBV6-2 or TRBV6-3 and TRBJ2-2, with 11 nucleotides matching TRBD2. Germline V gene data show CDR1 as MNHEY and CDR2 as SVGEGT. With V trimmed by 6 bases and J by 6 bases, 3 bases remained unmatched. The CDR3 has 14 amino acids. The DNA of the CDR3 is TGTGCCAGCAGGGTAGCGGGAGGGCCCGGGGAGCTGTTTTTT. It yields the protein CASRVAGGPGELFF.

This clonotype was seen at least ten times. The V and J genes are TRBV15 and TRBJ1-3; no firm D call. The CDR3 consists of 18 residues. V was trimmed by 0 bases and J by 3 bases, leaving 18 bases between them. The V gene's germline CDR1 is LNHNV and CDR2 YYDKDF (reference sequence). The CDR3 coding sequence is TGTGCCACCAGCAGAGATCTGAAGGTGTTGGCAGGTGGAAACACCATATATTTT. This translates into CATSRDLKVLAGGNTIYF.

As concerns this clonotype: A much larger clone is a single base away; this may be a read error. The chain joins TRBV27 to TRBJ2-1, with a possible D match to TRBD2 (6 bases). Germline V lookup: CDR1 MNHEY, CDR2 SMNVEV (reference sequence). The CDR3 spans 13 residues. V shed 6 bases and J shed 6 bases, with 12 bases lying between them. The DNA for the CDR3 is TGTGCCAGCAGCCCCGGGAGATGCAATGAGCAGTTCTTC. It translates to CASSPGRCNEQFF.

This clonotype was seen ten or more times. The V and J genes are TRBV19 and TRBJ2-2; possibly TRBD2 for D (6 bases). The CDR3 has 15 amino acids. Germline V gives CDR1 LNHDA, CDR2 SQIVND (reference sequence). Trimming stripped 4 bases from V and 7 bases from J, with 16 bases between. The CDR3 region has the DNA TGTGCCAGTAGTACGCTGTGGCGGGGCCACGGGGAGCTGTTTTTT. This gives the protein CASSTLWRGHGELFF.

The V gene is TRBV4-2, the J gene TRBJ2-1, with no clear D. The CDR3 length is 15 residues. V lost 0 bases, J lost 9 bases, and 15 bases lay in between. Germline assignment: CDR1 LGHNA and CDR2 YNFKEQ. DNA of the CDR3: TGTGCCAGCAGCCAAGATCTCGCAGCTTATAGTGAGCAGTTCTTC. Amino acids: CASSQDLAAYSEQFF.

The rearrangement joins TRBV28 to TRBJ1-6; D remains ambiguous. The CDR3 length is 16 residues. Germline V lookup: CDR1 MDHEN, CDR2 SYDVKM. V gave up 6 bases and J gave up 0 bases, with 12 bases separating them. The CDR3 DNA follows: TGTGCCAGCAGGCCCCTCCTGAGCTCCTATAATTCACCCCTCCACTTT. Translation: CASRPLLSSYNSPLHF.

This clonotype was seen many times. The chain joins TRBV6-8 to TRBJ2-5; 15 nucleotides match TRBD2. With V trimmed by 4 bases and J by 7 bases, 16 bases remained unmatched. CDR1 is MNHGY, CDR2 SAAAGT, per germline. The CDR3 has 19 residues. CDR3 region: CASSSGLAGGTPTFGTQYF. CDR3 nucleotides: TGTGCCAGCAGTTCCGGACTAGCGGGAGGGACTCCGACGTTTGGGACCCAGTACTTC.

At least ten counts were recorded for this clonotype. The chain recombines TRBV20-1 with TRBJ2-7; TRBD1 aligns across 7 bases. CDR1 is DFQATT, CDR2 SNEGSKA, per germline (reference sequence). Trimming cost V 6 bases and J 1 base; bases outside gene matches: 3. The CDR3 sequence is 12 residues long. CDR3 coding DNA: TGCAGTGCCTCGGACAGGTCCTACGAGCAGTACTTC. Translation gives CSASDRSYEQYF.

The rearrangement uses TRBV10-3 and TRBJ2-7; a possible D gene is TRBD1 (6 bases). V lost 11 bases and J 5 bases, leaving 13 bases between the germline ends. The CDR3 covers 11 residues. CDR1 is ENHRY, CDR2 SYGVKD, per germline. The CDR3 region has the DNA TGTGCCCTGAAACAGGGTAACGAGCAGTACTTC. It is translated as CALKQGNEQYF.

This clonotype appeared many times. DNA of the CDR3: TGTGCCAGCAGCCAGGGGACTAGCGGGAGTCTGACAGAGACCCAGTACTTC. It translates to CASSQGTSGSLTETQYF. The chain is built from TRBV14 and TRBJ2-5; 14 nucleotides line up with TRBD2. CDR3 size: 17 residues. The ends lost 3 bases at V and 4 bases at J; junction bases unmatched: 7. Germline V lookup: CDR1 SGHDN, CDR2 FVKESK.

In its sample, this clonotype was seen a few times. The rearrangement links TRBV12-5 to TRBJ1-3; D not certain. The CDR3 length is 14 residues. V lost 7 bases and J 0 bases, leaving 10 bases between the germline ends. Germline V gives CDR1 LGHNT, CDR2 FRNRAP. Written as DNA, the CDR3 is TGTGCTAGTGCCTTAGGTGTCTCTGGAAACACCATATATTTT. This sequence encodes CASALGVSGNTIYF.

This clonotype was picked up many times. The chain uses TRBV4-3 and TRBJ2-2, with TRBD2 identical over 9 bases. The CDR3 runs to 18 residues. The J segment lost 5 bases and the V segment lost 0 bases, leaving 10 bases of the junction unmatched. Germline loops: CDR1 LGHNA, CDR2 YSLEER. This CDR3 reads CASSQDGREGLSTGELFF. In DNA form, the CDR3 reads TGCGCCAGCAGCCAAGATGGGCGGGAGGGCCTGAGTACCGGGGAGCTGTTTTTT.

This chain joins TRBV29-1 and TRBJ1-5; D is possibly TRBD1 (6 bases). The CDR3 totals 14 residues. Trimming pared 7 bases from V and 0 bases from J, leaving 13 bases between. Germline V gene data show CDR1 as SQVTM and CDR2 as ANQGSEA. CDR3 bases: TGCAGCGCAGCAACAGGGTCTAGCAATCAGCCCCAGCATTTT. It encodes CSAATGSSNQPQHF.

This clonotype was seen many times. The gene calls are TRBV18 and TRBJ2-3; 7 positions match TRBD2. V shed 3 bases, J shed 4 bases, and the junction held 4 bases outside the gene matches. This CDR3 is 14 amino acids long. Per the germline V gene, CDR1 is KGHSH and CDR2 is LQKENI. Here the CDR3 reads CASSPGSGPDTQYF. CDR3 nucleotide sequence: TGTGCCAGCTCACCTGGTAGCGGGCCAGATACGCAGTATTTT.

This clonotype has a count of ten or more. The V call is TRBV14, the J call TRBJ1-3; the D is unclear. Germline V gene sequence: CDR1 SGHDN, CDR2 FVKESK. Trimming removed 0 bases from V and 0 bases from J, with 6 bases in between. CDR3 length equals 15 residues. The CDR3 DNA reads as TGTGCCAGCAGCCAAGATCTGAGCTCTGGAAACACCATATATTTT. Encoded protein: CASSQDLSSGNTIYF.